The 27 T cell receptor beta chains listed next were all sequenced from one sample in a study of T cell clones after liver transplantation. Only in-frame clones appear in the TCRdb table, and some are missing; sequencing was by immunoSEQ multiplex PCR. The sample contains fewer than 70,000 clones, 71% of which appear only once. The sample in question was CD4+ T cells from blood, obtained before liver transplant. These receptors originate from a human donor who received a liver transplant.

V is TRBV6-6 and J is TRBJ1-4; 7 bases match TRBD1. The ends lost 3 bases at V and 5 bases at J; junction bases unmatched: 6. The CDR3 has 15 residues. CDR1 MNHNY and CDR2 SVGAGI come from the germline V gene (reference sequence). The CDR3 nucleotides read TGTGCCAGCAGTTATACCGGGACAGTGAATGAAAAACTGTTTTTT. Protein product: CASSYTGTVNEKLFF.

The chain is built from TRBV9 and TRBJ2-5, with a tentative D call TRBD1 (5 bases). This CDR3 comprises 15 residues. V was clipped by 4 bases and J by 2 bases, with 15 bases between them. The germline V gene encodes CDR1 SGDLS and CDR2 YYNGEE. The DNA for the CDR3 is TGTGCCAGCAGCCCCCACTGGAGACAGCAAGAGACCCAGTACTTC. Residues: CASSPHWRQQETQYF. The entire variable domain, with the rest obtained from reference TRBV9 and TRBJ2-5, is as follows: DSGVTQTPKHLITATGQRVTLRCSPRSGDLSVYWYQQSLDQGLQFLIQYYNGEERAKGNILERFSAQQFPDLHSELNLSSLELGDSALYFCASSPHWRQQETQYFGPGTRLLVL.

This clone occurred a few times. The chain joins TRBV6-5 to TRBJ2-3; 10 bases map to TRBD2. Germline CDR1 reads MNHEY; CDR2 reads SVGAGI. The CDR3 is 15 residues long. J lost 4 bases, V lost 6 bases, and 7 bases had no gene match. As DNA, the CDR3 is TGTGCCAGCAGGACGCAGCGGGAGGGAGCAGATACGCAGTATTTT. Translation gives CASRTQREGADTQYF.

The sample holds many counts of this clone. CDR3 DNA: TGTGCCACCCGGACAGGTCCCCACACTGAAGCTTTCTTT. It yields the protein CATRTGPHTEAFF. The J gene is TRBJ1-1, the V gene TRBV6-5, with 7 bases lining up with TRBD1. Germline V lookup: CDR1 MNHEY, CDR2 SVGAGI. V shed 10 bases, J shed 3 bases, and the junction held 8 bases outside the gene matches. The CDR3 extends over 13 amino acids.

Only one count was recorded for this clone. The chain recombines TRBV27 with TRBJ2-5; D possibly corresponds to TRBD2 (6 bases). The V and J ends lost 8 bases and 2 bases respectively, with 12 bases between them. This CDR3 is built from 13 residues. In germline, CDR1 is MNHEY, CDR2 SMNVEV (reference sequence). Here the CDR3 DNA reads TGTGCCAGCGCCCGGGGGTTTCAAGAGACCCAGTACTTC. Encoded protein: CASARGFQETQYF.

The chain links TRBV2 to TRBJ1-1; maybe TRBD1 (5 bases). Germline CDR1 SNHLY, CDR2 FYNNEI. The germline V and J ends were trimmed by 3 bases and 2 bases, with 7 bases remaining between them. The CDR3 is made up of 13 amino acids. In DNA form, the CDR3 reads TGTGCCAGCAGTGACGACAGCAACACTGAAGCTTTCTTT. Translated, it gives CASSDDSNTEAFF.

The chain has TRBV14 and TRBJ1-2; 9 bases are a match to TRBD1. From germline, CDR1 is SGHDN and CDR2 FVKESK. The length of the CDR3 is 15 residues. V trimming: 4 bases; J trimming: 6 bases; junction bases outside the gene matches: 9. The CDR3 is CASSPENRGPHGYTF. Here the CDR3 DNA reads TGTGCCAGCAGCCCTGAGAACAGGGGGCCTCATGGCTACACCTTC.

The V and J genes are TRBV6-1 and TRBJ1-2; TRBD1 matches at 8 bases. CDR1 is MNHNS and CDR2 is SASEGT in the germline V gene. The CDR3 extends over 15 amino acids. The ends lost 5 bases at V and 6 bases at J; junction bases unmatched: 11. The CDR3 is CASSPSDRVTDGYTF. The CDR3 DNA reads TGTGCCAGCAGTCCTTCGGACAGGGTTACGGATGGCTACACCTTC.

The chain links TRBV29-1 to TRBJ2-3; D is perhaps TRBD2 (6 bases). The CDR3 spans 13 residues. CDR1 is SQVTM, CDR2 ANQGSEA, per germline. V lost 0 bases, J lost 5 bases, and 9 bases lay in between. CDR3 residues: CSVEERREDTQYF. The CDR3 DNA sequence: TGCAGCGTTGAAGAAAGGCGGGAAGATACGCAGTATTTT.

The chain recombines TRBV10-3 with TRBJ1-2; TRBD1 is a possible D gene (5 bases). V was cut by 6 bases and J by 8 bases, with 16 bases left in between. There are 13 residues in the CDR3. Looked up from germline, CDR1 is ENHRY and CDR2 is SYGVKD. The CDR3 region has the DNA TGTGCCATCAGCAGAGCAGGGATGGGGGGCTACACCTTC. It specifies CAISRAGMGGYTF.

V gene TRBV11-3 combines with J gene TRBJ1-1; D is unresolved. Trimming took off 1 base at V and 10 bases at J, with 13 bases between the two ends. CDR1 is SGHNT, CDR2 YENEEA, per germline. CDR3 size: 13 residues. The DNA of the CDR3 is TGTGCCAGCAGCTTAGGGGTAGGCGGCCCAGCTTTCTTT. This sequence encodes CASSLGVGGPAFF.

This clone was seen only a few times. The J gene is TRBJ2-5, the V gene TRBV7-3, with D tentatively TRBD1 (5 bases). This CDR3 region has 13 residues. CDR1 and CDR2 from the germline V gene are SGHTA and FQGTGA. The V gene lost 10 bases and the J gene lost 4 bases, with 16 bases spanning the gap. CDR3 in DNA: TGTGCCACCTCTTGGGGCGCCGGAGAGACCCAGTACTTC. It translates to CATSWGAGETQYF.

This rearrangement joins TRBV5-6 to TRBJ2-1; TRBD1 aligns across 11 bases. Germline lookup yields CDR1 SGHDT and CDR2 YYEEEE. CDR3 size: 16 residues. The V segment lost 4 bases and the J segment 7 bases; nucleotides outside the gene matches: 10. The CDR3: CASSPYTDRGRNEQFF. In DNA form, the CDR3 reads TGTGCCAGCAGCCCCTACACGGACAGGGGGCGGAATGAGCAGTTCTTC.

The chain joins TRBV5-1 to TRBJ2-3; the match to TRBD1 covers 8 bases. The CDR3 length is 15 residues. Germline V gene data show CDR1 as SGHRS and CDR2 as YFSETQ. Losses at the gene ends were 4 bases for V and 3 bases for J; bases not matched to a gene: 7. This CDR3 is CASSRAGGETDTQYF. CDR3 nucleotide sequence: TGCGCCAGCAGCAGGGCAGGGGGCGAGACAGATACGCAGTATTTT.

J is TRBJ1-3 and V is TRBV10-3; 9 nucleotides match TRBD1. With V trimmed by 3 bases and J by 4 bases, 7 bases remained unmatched. CDR3 length: 16 residues. Germline CDR1 reads ENHRY; CDR2 reads SYGVKD. CDR3 nucleotides: TGTGCCATCAGTGAACCGGGACAGGGTGCCGGAAACACCATATATTTT. Translated: CAISEPGQGAGNTIYF.

J is TRBJ2-3 and V is TRBV6-1, with D possibly TRBD1 on 5 matching bases. Germline V lookup: CDR1 MNHNS, CDR2 SASEGT. This CDR3 comprises 15 residues. With 7 bases removed from V and 4 bases from J, the gap between germline ends came to 18 bases. CDR3 DNA: TGTGCCAGCATCCCCCACGACAGTTTTGCAGATACGCAGTATTTT. Translating it yields CASIPHDSFADTQYF.

This clone showed up just a few times. This chain joins TRBV28 and TRBJ1-6; D ambiguous. V was trimmed by 5 bases and J by 10 bases, leaving 12 bases between them. The CDR3 length is 13 residues. Germline assignment: CDR1 MDHEN and CDR2 SYDVKM. Here the CDR3 DNA reads TGTGCCAGCAGTCCACTAGGAGGGTCACCCCTCCACTTT. Protein product: CASSPLGGSPLHF. Looking up the rest from reference TRBV28 and TRBJ1-6 gives the full variable domain: DVKVTQSSRYLVKRTGEKVFLECVQDMDHENMFWYRQDPGLGLRLIYFSYDVKMKEKGDIPEGYSVSREKKERFSLILESASTNQTSMYLCASSPLGGSPLHFGNGTRLTVT.

The chain employs TRBV18 and TRBJ2-1; D possibly corresponds to TRBD2 (5 bases). V was trimmed by 0 bases and J by 4 bases, leaving 10 bases between them. The CDR3 has 15 amino acids. Germline V CDR1 and CDR2: KGHSH, LQKENI. The CDR3 coding sequence is TGTGCCAGCTCACCACCGTCGACTAAGTACAATGAGCAGTTCTTC. This sequence encodes CASSPPSTKYNEQFF.

V gene TRBV19 combines with J gene TRBJ2-7, with D possibly being TRBD1 (6 bases). The CDR3 runs 15 residues. Germline V gene lookup returns CDR1 LNHDA and CDR2 SQIVND (reference sequence). Between the trimmed V and J ends, which lost 7 bases and 5 bases, there was a span of 21 bases. The CDR3 sequence is CASMGSPAGAHEQYF. CDR3 nucleotide sequence: TGTGCCAGTATGGGATCTCCCGCAGGGGCCCACGAGCAGTACTTC.

The chain carries TRBV6-5 and TRBJ2-7, with a tentative D call TRBD2 (6 bases). V dropped 7 bases and J dropped 6 bases, with 16 bases sitting between them. The germline CDR1 and CDR2 sequences are MNHEY and SVGAGI. This CDR3 is 13 amino acids long. The CDR3 DNA reads TGTGCCAGCACCCCAGGAGGGTTCGGCGAGCAGTACTTC. This sequence encodes CASTPGGFGEQYF.

The rearrangement links TRBV18 to TRBJ2-7, with 7 bases matching TRBD1. Germline V gives CDR1 KGHSH, CDR2 LQKENI. J was trimmed by 0 bases and V by 4 bases; bases with no gene match: 6. The CDR3 totals 15 residues. The CDR3 bases are TGTGCCAGCTCACGGAACAGGGGTAACTCCTACGAGCAGTACTTC. The encoded protein is CASSRNRGNSYEQYF.

This clone has a count of ten or more. V is TRBV15 and J is TRBJ1-6; no reliable D call. This CDR3 region has 15 residues. Germline CDR1 reads LNHNV; CDR2 reads YYDKDF (reference sequence). V was shortened by 5 bases and J by 7 bases, with 15 bases between the two germline ends. CDR3 coding DNA: TGTGCCACCAGCCCCTCGGGGTACGGGAATTCACCCCTCCACTTT. This translates into CATSPSGYGNSPLHF.

This chain uses TRBV5-4 with TRBJ2-7; TRBD1 agrees at 10 bases. The CDR3 has 15 residues. J lost 1 base, V lost 5 bases, and 6 bases had no gene match. In germline, CDR1 is SGHNT, CDR2 YYREEE (reference sequence). CDR3 sequence reads: CASSSPGQGSYEQYF. CDR3 DNA: TGTGCCAGCAGTTCTCCGGGACAGGGGTCCTACGAGCAGTACTTC.

This chain links TRBV7-2 with TRBJ2-5; TRBD1 matches 7 bases. The CDR3 has 13 residues. Trimming at V came to 5 bases and at J to 6 bases, leaving 6 bases not matched to a gene. Germline V gene data show CDR1 as SGHTA and CDR2 as FQGNSA. This CDR3 is CASSLDRQKTQYF. In nucleotides, the CDR3 is TGTGCCAGCAGCCTGGACAGGCAGAAGACCCAGTACTTC.

The sample holds a few counts of this clone. The chain uses TRBV7-8 and TRBJ2-2; D is unclear. Per germline, CDR1 SGHVS and CDR2 FQNEAQ. Trimming removed 2 bases from V and 5 bases from J, with 6 bases in between. This CDR3 spans 13 amino acids. CDR3 sequence: CASSLIATGELFF. Written as DNA, the CDR3 is TGTGCCAGCAGCTTAATCGCGACCGGGGAGCTGTTTTTT.

CDR3 residues: CAWTLAGGLNTGELFF. The CDR3 nucleotides are TGTGCCTGGACACTAGCGGGGGGCCTCAACACCGGGGAGCTGTTTTTT. The chain recombines TRBV30 with TRBJ2-2, with TRBD2 identical over 12 bases. The CDR3 sequence is 16 residues long. Germline V lookup: CDR1 GTSNPN, CDR2 SVGIG (reference sequence). Trimming removed 4 bases from V and 2 bases from J; junction bases left unmatched: 5.

This clone has more than one count but fewer than ten. V is TRBV28 and J is TRBJ2-7, with no clear D. The CDR3 totals 12 residues. Looked up from germline, CDR1 is MDHEN and CDR2 is SYDVKM. V lost 5 bases and J lost 2, with 7 bases in between. CDR3 DNA sequence: TGTGCCAGCAGTCCAGAGGCCTACGAGCAGTACTTC. Translated: CASSPEAYEQYF.